This T cell receptor (beta chain) was recorded in a study of T cell repertoires in cytomegalovirus infection. About the study: Selection of CMV epitopes for the study included recently identified HLA-C-restricted and well-studied HLA-B-restricted ones. CMV infection together with matching HLA type was indicated by public TCR beta signatures. General observations from the study: Identification of carriers of CMV plus the relevant HLA was performed using cumulative public TCR beta family frequency. CMV-specific TCR beta clonotypes restricted by HLA-C were the ones dominating the ex vivo response.

TCRdb fed the reads into MiXCR, producing one record per CDR3 protein. In the table there are roughly 500,000 distinct CDR3 sequences, 30% to 35% of which are singletons. This clonotype was recorded a few times. The antigen is not known. The source of this sequence is a human donor in good health (CMV status not recorded). Some clones in this sample may be carry-over from other donors' samples. Sequenced here: cultured PBMCs, sampled from culture after CMV antigen stimulation.

CDR3 DNA: TGTGCCAGCAGCCAAGATCCGGGACGGACTAATTCACCCCTCCACTTT. It is translated as CASSQDPGRTNSPLHF. The chain carries TRBV4-2 and TRBJ1-6, with D tentatively TRBD1 (5 bases). The CDR3 is 16 amino acids. CDR1 is LGHNA and CDR2 is YNFKEQ in the germline V gene. Trimming took off 0 bases at V and 6 bases at J, with 12 bases between the two ends.